These 21 T cell receptor beta chains were all obtained from the same sample, sequenced in a study of cytomegalovirus exposure and HLA in healthy donors. The PCR made use of 60 Vbeta and 13 Jbeta primers. The repertoire was sequenced with immunoSEQ multiplex PCR; TCRdb's copy has only in-frame clones and lacks some. The data show over 100,000 clones, approximately 81% seen once. The specimen sequenced was PBMCs. The receptors stem from a woman aged 18-30 years in good health and CMV-seropositive.

The gene calls are TRBV7-9 and TRBJ1-2; D not certain. Germline V gene sequence: CDR1 SEHNR, CDR2 FQNEAQ (reference sequence). Trimming stripped 5 bases from V and 10 bases from J, with 14 bases between. The CDR3 extends over 12 amino acids. The CDR3 bases are TGTGCCAGCAGCCAACGTGGACTGTCCTACACCTTC. This encodes CASSQRGLSYTF.

This rearrangement joins TRBV30 to TRBJ1-2; 7 nucleotides agree with TRBD1. V shed 0 bases, J shed 12 bases, and the junction held 10 bases outside the gene matches. The CDR3 is 13 residues long. Germline CDR1 and CDR2: GTSNPN and SVGIG (reference sequence). The CDR3 here is CAWSVGRATGDTF. CDR3 in DNA: TGTGCCTGGAGTGTAGGTCGCGCCACAGGGGACACCTTC.

CDR3 in DNA: TGCGCCAGCAGCTTCGGGTTACAGGGCTACGAGCAGTACTTC. This translates into CASSFGLQGYEQYF. The J gene is TRBJ2-7, the V gene TRBV5-1, with D possibly being TRBD1 (6 bases). Trimming shortened V by 2 bases and J by 3 bases, and 12 bases separated the two germline ends. The length of the CDR3 is 14 residues. Germline CDR1 and CDR2: SGHRS and YFSETQ.

The rearrangement uses TRBV7-9 and TRBJ1-2; D unresolved. The germline V and J ends were trimmed by 2 bases and 4 bases, with 11 bases remaining between them. CDR3 length equals 14 residues. Germline V lookup: CDR1 SEHNR, CDR2 FQNEAQ (reference sequence). In nucleotides, the CDR3 is TGTGCCAGCAGCTTACTGGCAGGAACCTATGGCTACACCTTC. The encoded protein is CASSLLAGTYGYTF.

This rearrangement joins TRBV6-6 to TRBJ2-5; D is undetermined. This CDR3 is built from 14 residues. The germline gives CDR1 MNHNY, CDR2 SVGAGI (reference sequence). V was pared by 2 bases and J by 1 base, with 8 bases between. CDR3 loop: CASSYASLQETQYF. The CDR3 DNA is TGTGCCAGCAGTTACGCCAGTCTCCAAGAGACCCAGTACTTC.

The chain employs TRBV9 and TRBJ2-7; D remains ambiguous. This CDR3 contains 15 residues. CDR1 is SGDLS, CDR2 YYNGEE, per germline. The V end lost 0 bases, the J end lost 2 bases, and 12 bases lay between the germline ends. The CDR3 DNA follows: TGTGCCAGCAGCGTAGAATCAGTGAATCCCTACGAGCAGTACTTC. Its protein product is CASSVESVNPYEQYF.

The V gene is TRBV19, the J gene TRBJ2-1; D is ambiguous. Germline CDR1 LNHDA, CDR2 SQIVND (reference sequence). Trimming removed 1 base at V and 5 bases at J, with 12 bases between. CDR3 length: 15 residues. Here the CDR3 reads CASSIGAISHNEQFF. The CDR3 region has the DNA TGTGCCAGTAGTATAGGGGCCATATCCCACAATGAGCAGTTCTTC.

The V and J genes are TRBV2 and TRBJ1-1; D not certain. The length of the CDR3 is 14 residues. With 5 bases removed from V and 2 bases from J, the gap between germline ends came to 12 bases. Germline CDR1 and CDR2: SNHLY and FYNNEI. CDR3 loop: CASSHLTGNTEAFF. CDR3 bases: TGTGCCAGCAGTCACCTGACGGGAAACACTGAAGCTTTCTTT.

The genes are TRBV18 and TRBJ2-7; 9 bases line up with TRBD2. Germline lookup yields CDR1 KGHSH and CDR2 LQKENI. CDR3 length equals 15 residues. Losses at the gene ends were 1 base for V and 6 bases for J; bases not matched to a gene: 7. The CDR3 loop is CASSPQSDSGSEQYF. Written as DNA, the CDR3 is TGTGCCAGCTCACCACAGAGCGATAGCGGGAGCGAGCAGTACTTC.

The chain has TRBV18 and TRBJ1-5, with 7 bases matching TRBD1. The CDR3 covers 16 residues. V was clipped by 2 bases and J by 2 bases; unmatched bases: 6. Germline V lookup: CDR1 KGHSH, CDR2 LQKENI. The CDR3: CASSPTQGLGNQPQHF. CDR3 bases: TGTGCCAGCTCACCAACACAGGGGCTTGGCAATCAGCCCCAGCATTTT. Together with reference TRBV18 and TRBJ1-5, the CDR3 gives the full variable domain: NAGVMQNPRHLVRRRGQEARLRCSPMKGHSHVYWYRQLPEEGLKFMVYLQKENIIDESGMPKERFSAEFPKEGPSILRIQQVVRGDSAAYFCASSPTQGLGNQPQHFGDGTRLSIL.

The chain has TRBV30 and TRBJ2-5, with 14 positions matching TRBD2. Germline V lookup: CDR1 GTSNPN, CDR2 SVGIG (reference sequence). The CDR3 has 16 residues. V was clipped by 3 bases and J by 3 bases; unmatched bases: 6. The CDR3 spells CAWSDGTSGRKETQYF. The CDR3 DNA reads TGTGCCTGGAGCGATGGGACTAGCGGGAGAAAAGAGACCCAGTACTTC.

The table lists this clone with a few counts. The chain joins TRBV6-5 to TRBJ2-5; D unclear. The CDR3 sequence is 14 residues long. Germline-derived CDR1 and CDR2 are MNHEY and SVGAGI. V was pared by 6 bases and J by 1 base, with 12 bases between. CDR3 loop: CASSRSQAQETQYF. CDR3 sequence (DNA): TGTGCCAGCAGCCGGTCCCAGGCCCAAGAGACCCAGTACTTC.

This clone was recorded once. The gene calls are TRBV9 and TRBJ1-4; D perhaps matches TRBD1 (6 bases). Trimming stripped 1 base from V and 8 bases from J, with 12 bases between. CDR1 SGDLS and CDR2 YYNGEE come from the germline V gene. This CDR3 is 14 amino acids long. The CDR3 protein is CASSVSGEREKLFF. CDR3 DNA sequence: TGTGCCAGCAGCGTATCAGGGGAAAGGGAAAAACTGTTTTTT.

This chain links TRBV25-1 with TRBJ1-4; D unclear. The germline V gene encodes CDR1 MGHDK and CDR2 SYGVNS. CDR3 length: 15 amino acids. With 1 base removed from V and 3 bases from J, the gap between germline ends came to 9 bases. CDR3 sequence (DNA): TGTGCCAGCAGTGAATCGGGAATGGCTAATGAAAAACTGTTTTTT. Amino acid sequence: CASSESGMANEKLFF.

In its sample, this clone was seen a few times. The rearrangement links TRBV6-6 to TRBJ1-5, with TRBD1 matching 7 bases. The CDR3 is 15 amino acids. Germline V lookup: CDR1 MNHNY, CDR2 SVGAGI (reference sequence). V lost 9 bases, J lost 7 bases, and 15 bases stayed unmatched. CDR3: CASNLDRALGQPQHF. Here the CDR3 DNA reads TGTGCCAGTAACCTAGACAGGGCCCTTGGGCAGCCCCAGCATTTT.

The V and J genes are TRBV4-1 and TRBJ2-1; 13 bases align to TRBD2. After removal of 4 bases from V and 8 bases from J, the junction contained 5 bases not matched to a gene. Germline assignment: CDR1 MGHRA and CDR2 YSYEKL. The CDR3 is 15 residues long. For the CDR3, the DNA is TGCGCCAGCAGCCGGACAGGACTAGCGGGAGATGAGCAGTTCTTC. The encoded protein is CASSRTGLAGDEQFF.

The rearrangement uses TRBV10-1 and TRBJ2-1, with 7 bases aligning to TRBD1. Germline lookup yields CDR1 WNHNN and CDR2 SYGVQD (reference sequence). Trimming at V came to 6 bases and at J to 5 bases, leaving 13 bases not matched to a gene. The length of the CDR3 is 16 residues. CDR3 protein: CASSASPGQSDNEQFF. CDR3 DNA: TGCGCCAGCAGCGCAAGCCCGGGACAGTCGGACAATGAGCAGTTCTTC.

A word on this clone: This sample also contains other DNA sequences that code for the same CDR3. V usage is TRBV4-1 and J usage is TRBJ1-1; no clear D. The CDR3 contains 16 residues. V was clipped by 0 bases and J by 0 bases, with 11 bases between them. Germline assignment: CDR1 MGHRA and CDR2 YSYEKL. CDR3 amino acids: CASSQDRYRLNTEAFF. The CDR3 DNA follows: TGCGCCAGCAGCCAAGATCGCTACAGACTGAACACTGAAGCTTTCTTT.

The sample holds one count of this clone. The J gene is TRBJ1-4, the V gene TRBV16; D is possibly TRBD1 (5 bases). V was pared by 0 bases and J by 0 bases, with 8 bases between. The CDR3 contains 16 residues. Germline V gene data show CDR1 as KGHSY and CDR2 as FQNENV. CDR3 region: CASSQSTATTNEKLFF. DNA of the CDR3: TGTGCCAGCAGCCAATCGACAGCAACAACTAATGAAAAACTGTTTTTT.

The chain carries TRBV2 and TRBJ2-5; no reliable D call. The CDR3 runs to 12 residues. From germline, CDR1 is SNHLY and CDR2 FYNNEI. Trimming took 6 bases from V and 0 from J, leaving 5 bases between them. The CDR3 nucleotides read TGTGCCAGCAGCCGGTACCAAGAGACCCAGTACTTC. It translates to CASSRYQETQYF. Filled out from reference TRBV2 and TRBJ2-5, the complete variable domain reads EPEVTQTPSHQVTQMGQEVILRCVPISNHLYFYWYRQILGQKVEFLVSFYNNEISEKSEIFDDQFSVERPDGSNFTLKIRSTKLEDSAMYFCASSRYQETQYFGPGTRLLVL.

This chain joins TRBV5-1 and TRBJ2-1; 9 bases are a match to TRBD1. Losses at the gene ends were 5 bases for V and 8 bases for J; bases not matched to a gene: 11. The CDR3 has 15 residues. Germline CDR1 and CDR2: SGHRS and YFSETQ. The CDR3 bases are TGCGCCAGCAGTCAAGACAGGGGGGTTGCCGATGAGCAGTTCTTC. Its translation is CASSQDRGVADEQFF.